These 8 T cell receptor beta chains were all obtained from the same sample, sequenced in a study of OX40 agonist ivuxolimab in advanced cancers. Using immunoSEQ multiplex PCR, the repertoire was profiled, and TCRdb retains in-frame clones only, with some absent. The table shows 45,000 or so clones, with about 79% occurring only once. The sequences come from CD4+ or CD8+ T cells sorted from blood, collected in a trial of the OX40 agonist ivuxolimab. These TCRs come from an adult with an advanced solid tumor such as melanoma, head and neck, liver or kidney cancer.

Written as DNA, the CDR3 is TGTGCCAGCAGTCCCGGGACAGGGGGCACTGAAGCTTTCTTT. This codes for CASSPGTGGTEAFF. This chain joins TRBV21-1 and TRBJ1-1; the tabulated D call, TRBD1, remains unverified against the DNA. TRBV21-1 is listed as a pseudogene. The CDR3 runs 14 residues.

This chain connects TRBV7-6 to TRBJ1-4; the D is unclear. V was clipped by 5 bases and J by 7 bases, with 17 bases between them. There are 15 residues in the CDR3. Germline assignment: CDR1 SGHVS and CDR2 FNYEAQ. The chain's CDR3 is CASSPNLEGGEKLFF. CDR3 DNA sequence: TGTGCCAGCAGCCCTAATTTGGAGGGCGGTGAAAAACTGTTTTTT.

The V gene is TRBV15, the J gene TRBJ2-3; D is possibly TRBD1 or TRBD2 (5 bases each). V was pared by 1 base and J by 0 bases, with 11 bases between. The CDR3 is 16 amino acids. CDR1 LNHNV and CDR2 YYDKDF come from the germline V gene (reference sequence). The CDR3 DNA reads as TGTGCCACCAGCAGAGGGGGCCGGAGGAGCACAGATACGCAGTATTTT. Translation: CATSRGGRRSTDTQYF. Variable domain in full (rest from reference TRBV15 and TRBJ2-3): DAMVIQNPRYQVTQFGKPVTLSCSQTLNHNVMYWYQQKSSQAPKLLFHYYDKDFNNEADTPDNFQSRRPNTSFCFLDIRSPGLGDTAMYLCATSRGGRRSTDTQYFGPGTRLTVL.

This rearrangement joins TRBV7-2 to TRBJ1-2; TRBD1 matches 7 bases. The CDR3 has 14 amino acids. V was pared by 5 bases and J by 4 bases, with 7 bases of the junction left unmatched. CDR1 is SGHTA, CDR2 FQGNSA, per germline. CDR3 nucleotides: TGTGCCAGCAGCCCCGGACAGGAGTTCTATGGCTACACCTTC. Translation: CASSPGQEFYGYTF.

The chain combines TRBV5-1 with TRBJ2-7; maybe TRBD1 (6 bases). This CDR3 is 13 amino acids long. Germline assignment: CDR1 SGHRS and CDR2 YFSETQ. Trimming took 4 bases from V and 6 from J, leaving 14 bases between them. CDR3 sequence: CASSIEGGVEQYF. The CDR3, as DNA: TGCGCCAGCAGCATAGAAGGGGGAGTCGAGCAGTACTTC.

This chain links TRBV6-6 with TRBJ1-4; 7 nucleotides align to TRBD1. The germline V gene has CDR1 MNHNY and CDR2 SVGAGI (reference sequence). The CDR3 is made up of 13 amino acids. The trim removed 2 bases at V and 11 bases at J, leaving 5 bases unmatched. The CDR3 DNA reads as TGTGCCAGCAGTTACCGGGACAGTGAGAAACTGTTTTTT. Residues: CASSYRDSEKLFF.

J is TRBJ2-7 and V is TRBV28, with D maybe TRBD2 (5 bases). Germline CDR1 is MDHEN and CDR2 is SYDVKM. There are 12 residues in the CDR3. The V end lost 2 bases, the J end lost 7 bases, and 9 bases lay between the germline ends. CDR3 loop: CASSLQEEEQYF. Here the CDR3 DNA reads TGTGCCAGCAGTTTACAGGAGGAAGAGCAGTACTTC.

This chain links TRBV15 with TRBJ2-1; D is tentatively TRBD1 or TRBD2 (5 bases each). Germline CDR1 and CDR2: LNHNV and YYDKDF (reference sequence). The CDR3 is 19 amino acids. V lost 0 bases to trimming and J lost 0 bases, with 18 bases between them. For the CDR3, the DNA is TGTGCCACCAGCAGAGAGGGGGTAGGGGAGAGGTACTCCTACAATGAGCAGTTCTTC. This encodes CATSREGVGERYSYNEQFF.